The rows below give T cell receptor beta chains drawn from one sample of a study of regulatory and conventional T cells in RAG deficiency. Produced via immunoSEQ multiplex PCR; TCRdb's table is partial and in-frame only. The repertoire has under 35,000 clones, 76% of them found once; the top ten carry roughly 3.5%. These data were likewise used in another study, on regulatory T cells.

Input material: CD4+ effector T cells sorted from blood. Receptor source: a human donor in good health. Both conserved end residues are part of each CDR3. A D gene is named only where the DNA matches it firmly. Size values are once, few and many counts, or a class for expanded clones, and some rows have none.

TRBJ1-1	few	.	14	TRBV9	CASSVVAMNTEAFF	TGTGCCAGCAGCGTAGTAGCTATGAACACTGAAGCTTTCTTT
TRBJ1-4	.	.	15	TRBV14	CASSQDPRGAEKLFF	TGTGCCAGCAGCCAAGATCCTCGGGGGGCTGAAAAACTGTTTTTT
TRBJ2-2	.	.	15	TRBV5-8	CASRRGTANTGELFF	TGTGCCAGCAGGCGCGGGACAGCGAACACCGGGGAGCTGTTTTTT
TRBJ2-2	.	TRBD2	17	TRBV7-3	CASSPAGGRMAPGELFF	TGTGCCAGCAGCCCAGCGGGGGGTAGAATGGCCCCCGGGGAGCTGTTTTTT
TRBJ1-2	few	.	13	TRBV25-1	CASSERVRSGYTF	TGTGCCAGCAGTGAACGGGTACGGAGTGGCTACACCTTC
TRBJ2-7	few	.	14	TRBV21-1	CASSKVGRDYEQYF	TGTGCCAGCAGCAAAGTAGGCAGGGACTACGAGCAGTACTTC
TRBJ1-2	few	.	13	TRBV6-5	CASSPDGNYGYTF	TGTGCCAGCAGCCCTGACGGTAACTATGGCTACACCTTC
TRBJ2-1	.	.	15	TRBV7-9	CASSTPFRPYNEQFF	TGTGCCAGCAGTACACCCTTCAGGCCCTACAATGAGCAGTTCTTC
TRBJ1-1	.	.	14	TRBV7-9	CASIPGGTYTEAFF	TGTGCCAGCATTCCGGGGGGTACTTACACTGAAGCTTTCTTT
TRBJ2-2	few	.	12	TRBV6-5	CASSKRAGELFF	TGTGCCAGCAGTAAAAGGGCCGGGGAGCTGTTTTTT
TRBJ1-2	.	TRBD1	13	TRBV7-6	CASSFDRGRGYTF	TGTGCCAGCAGCTTCGACAGGGGGCGAGGCTACACCTTC
TRBJ1-2	.	.	16	TRBV18	CASSPLRVHNDYGYTF	TGTGCCAGCTCACCACTCAGGGTTCATAATGACTATGGCTACACCTTC
TRBJ1-2	.	.	13	TRBV19	CASSIYKQYGYTF	TGTGCCAGTAGTATTTACAAACAATATGGCTACACCTTC
TRBJ2-7	.	TRBD1	12	TRBV6-5	CASRDRAYEQYF	TGTGCCAGCAGGGACAGGGCCTACGAGCAGTACTTC
TRBJ1-2	few	.	12	TRBV6-6	CASSYETGGYTF	TGTGCCAGCAGTTACGAAACCGGTGGCTACACCTTC
TRBJ2-5	.	TRBD2	15	TRBV27	CASSVGLAGVETQYF	TGTGCCAGCAGTGTGGGACTAGCGGGGGTGGAGACCCAGTACTTC
TRBJ2-3	.	.	14	TRBV28	CASSLGWGTDTQYF	TGTGCCAGCAGTTTAGGATGGGGTACAGATACGCAGTATTTT
TRBJ1-6	.	.	15	TRBV25-1	CASSEDRVYNSPLHF	TGTGCCAGCAGTGAGGACCGAGTCTATAATTCACCCCTCCACTTT
TRBJ1-2	.	.	15	TRBV11-2	CASSLNQGRQGGYTF	TGTGCCAGCAGCTTAAATCAGGGAAGGCAAGGCGGCTACACCTTC
TRBJ1-5	few	TRBD1	14	TRBV28	CASRDRYSNQPQHF	TGTGCCAGCAGGGACAGGTATAGCAATCAGCCCCAGCATTTT
TRBJ1-1	.	TRBD1	16	TRBV28	CASSLLPGQGTTEAFF	TGTGCCAGCAGTTTACTTCCGGGACAGGGGACCACTGAAGCTTTCTTT
TRBJ2-7	.	.	13	TRBV5-8	CASSLGHPYEQYF	TGTGCCAGCAGCTTGGGACATCCCTACGAGCAGTACTTC
TRBJ1-1	.	TRBD1	13	TRBV5-1	CASSSQGGTEAFF	TGCGCCAGCAGCTCGCAGGGGGGCACTGAAGCTTTCTTT
TRBJ2-3	.	TRBD1	17	TRBV19	CASSRGLTGLNTDTQYF	TGTGCCAGTAGCCGGGGCTTGACAGGGCTTAACACAGATACGCAGTATTTT
TRBJ1-4	.	.	14	TRBV28	CASTLQGFGEKLFF	TGTGCCAGCACTCTTCAGGGATTTGGTGAAAAACTGTTTTTT
TRBJ2-1	.	.	12	TRBV5-1	CASSFPDDQQFF	TGCGCCAGCAGCTTCCCGGACGACCAGCAGTTCTTC